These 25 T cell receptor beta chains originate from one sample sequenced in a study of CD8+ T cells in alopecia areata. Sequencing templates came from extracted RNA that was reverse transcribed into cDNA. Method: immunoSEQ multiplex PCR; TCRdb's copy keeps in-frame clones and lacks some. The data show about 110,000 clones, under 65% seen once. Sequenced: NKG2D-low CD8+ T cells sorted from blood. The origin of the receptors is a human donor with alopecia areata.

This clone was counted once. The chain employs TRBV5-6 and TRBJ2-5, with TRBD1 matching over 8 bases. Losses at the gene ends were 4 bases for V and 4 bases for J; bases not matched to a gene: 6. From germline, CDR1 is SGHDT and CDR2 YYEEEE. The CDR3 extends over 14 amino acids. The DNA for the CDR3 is TGTGCCAGCAGCAGCGACAGGGGCGGAGAGACCCAGTACTTC. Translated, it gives CASSSDRGGETQYF.

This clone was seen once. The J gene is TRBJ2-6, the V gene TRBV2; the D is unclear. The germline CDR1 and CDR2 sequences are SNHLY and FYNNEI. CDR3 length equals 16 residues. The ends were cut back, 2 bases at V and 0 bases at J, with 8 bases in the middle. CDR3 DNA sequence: TGTGCCAGCAGTGAAATGGGCAGCTCTGGGGCCAACGTCCTGACTTTC. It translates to CASSEMGSSGANVLTF.

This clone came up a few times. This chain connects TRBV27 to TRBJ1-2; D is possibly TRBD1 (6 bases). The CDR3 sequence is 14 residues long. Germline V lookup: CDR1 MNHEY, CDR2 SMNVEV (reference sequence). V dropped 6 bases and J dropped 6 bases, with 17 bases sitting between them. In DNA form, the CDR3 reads TGTGCCAGCAGAGAAGGTGGGCAGGGGAATGGCTACACCTTC. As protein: CASREGGQGNGYTF.

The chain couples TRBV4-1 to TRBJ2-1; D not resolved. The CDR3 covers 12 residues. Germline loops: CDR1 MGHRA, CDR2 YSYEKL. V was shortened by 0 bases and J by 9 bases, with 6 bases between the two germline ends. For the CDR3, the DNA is TGCGCCAGCAGCCAAGATGGCGCTGAGCAGTTCTTC. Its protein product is CASSQDGAEQFF.

The CDR3: CASSFPSGRPDEQFF. CDR3 DNA: TGTGCCAGCAGTTTTCCTAGCGGGAGGCCGGATGAGCAGTTCTTC. The chain uses TRBV28 and TRBJ2-1; 11 bases fit TRBD2. Germline CDR1 reads MDHEN; CDR2 reads SYDVKM. This CDR3 spans 15 amino acids. The J segment lost 8 bases and the V segment lost 3 bases, leaving 6 bases of the junction unmatched.

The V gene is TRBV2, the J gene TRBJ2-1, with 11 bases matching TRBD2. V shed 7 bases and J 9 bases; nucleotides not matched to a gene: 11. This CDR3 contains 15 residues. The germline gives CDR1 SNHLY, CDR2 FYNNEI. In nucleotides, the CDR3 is TGTGCCAGCATGGGACTAGCGGACACGAGCGGTGAGCAGTTCTTC. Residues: CASMGLADTSGEQFF.

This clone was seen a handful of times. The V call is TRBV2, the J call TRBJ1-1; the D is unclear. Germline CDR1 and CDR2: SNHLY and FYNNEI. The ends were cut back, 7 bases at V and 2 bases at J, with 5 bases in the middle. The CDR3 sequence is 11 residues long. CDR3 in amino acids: CASKTNTEAFF. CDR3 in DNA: TGTGCCAGCAAAACTAACACTGAAGCTTTCTTT.

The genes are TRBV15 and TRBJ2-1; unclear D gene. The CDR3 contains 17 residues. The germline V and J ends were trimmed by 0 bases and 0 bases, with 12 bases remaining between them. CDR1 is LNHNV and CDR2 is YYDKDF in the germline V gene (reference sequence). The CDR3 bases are TGTGCCACCAGCAGAGAAAGAAGTTCCGGCTCCTACAATGAGCAGTTCTTC. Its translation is CATSRERSSGSYNEQFF. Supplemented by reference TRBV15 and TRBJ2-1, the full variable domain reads DAMVIQNPRYQVTQFGKPVTLSCSQTLNHNVMYWYQQKSSQAPKLLFHYYDKDFNNEADTPDNFQSRRPNTSFCFLDIRSPGLGDTAMYLCATSRERSSGSYNEQFFGPGTRLTVL.

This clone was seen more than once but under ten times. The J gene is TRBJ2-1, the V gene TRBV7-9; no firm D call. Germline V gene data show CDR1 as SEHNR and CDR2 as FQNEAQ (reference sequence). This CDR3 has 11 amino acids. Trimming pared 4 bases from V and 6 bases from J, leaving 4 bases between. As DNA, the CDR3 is TGTGCCAGCAGCTCCGGCAATGAGCAGTTCTTC. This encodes CASSSGNEQFF.

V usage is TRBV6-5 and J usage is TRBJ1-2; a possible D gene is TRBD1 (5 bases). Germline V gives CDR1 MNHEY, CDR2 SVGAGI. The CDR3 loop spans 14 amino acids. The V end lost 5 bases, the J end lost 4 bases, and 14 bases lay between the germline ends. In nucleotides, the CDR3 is TGTGCCAGCAGTGACCCGGGACTACCCTATGGCTACACCTTC. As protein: CASSDPGLPYGYTF.

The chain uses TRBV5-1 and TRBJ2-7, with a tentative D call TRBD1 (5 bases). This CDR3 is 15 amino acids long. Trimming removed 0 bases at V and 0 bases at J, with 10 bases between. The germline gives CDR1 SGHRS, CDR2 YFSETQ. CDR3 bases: TGCGCCAGCAGCTTGGGGCCTGGGGCCTCCTACGAGCAGTACTTC. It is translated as CASSLGPGASYEQYF.

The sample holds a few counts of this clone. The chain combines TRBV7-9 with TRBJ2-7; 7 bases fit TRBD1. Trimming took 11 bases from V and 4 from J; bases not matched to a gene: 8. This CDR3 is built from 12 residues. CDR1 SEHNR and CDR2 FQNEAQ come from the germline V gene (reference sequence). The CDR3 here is CAVTGDRYEQYF. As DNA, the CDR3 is TGTGCCGTAACAGGGGACCGATACGAGCAGTACTTC.

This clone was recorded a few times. This CDR3 is CASSLTASGTYNEQFF. The CDR3 DNA sequence: TGTGCCAGCAGCTTAACGGCTAGCGGAACCTACAATGAGCAGTTCTTC. The chain is built from TRBV7-6 and TRBJ2-1; TRBD2 matches at 7 bases. Germline values: CDR1 SGHVS, CDR2 FNYEAQ. Trimming at V came to 2 bases and at J to 2 bases, leaving 6 bases not matched to a gene. The CDR3 has 16 residues.

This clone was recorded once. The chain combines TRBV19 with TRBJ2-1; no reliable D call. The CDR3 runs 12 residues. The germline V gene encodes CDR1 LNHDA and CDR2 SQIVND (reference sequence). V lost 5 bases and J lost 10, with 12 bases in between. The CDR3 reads CASSSDQLEQFF. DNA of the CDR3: TGTGCCAGTAGTTCCGACCAACTAGAGCAGTTCTTC.

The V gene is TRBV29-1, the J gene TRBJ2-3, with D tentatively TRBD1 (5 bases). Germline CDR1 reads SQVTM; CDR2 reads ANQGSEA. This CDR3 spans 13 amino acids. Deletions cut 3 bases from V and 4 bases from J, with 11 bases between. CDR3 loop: CSVESQGSDTQYF. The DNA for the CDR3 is TGCAGCGTTGAGTCGCAGGGATCAGATACGCAGTATTTT.

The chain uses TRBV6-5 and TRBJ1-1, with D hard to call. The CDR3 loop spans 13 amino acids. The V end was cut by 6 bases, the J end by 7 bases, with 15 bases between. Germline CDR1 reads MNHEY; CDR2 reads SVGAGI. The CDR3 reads CASSLGPGIEAFF. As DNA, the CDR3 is TGTGCCAGCAGCCTAGGGCCGGGAATTGAAGCTTTCTTT.

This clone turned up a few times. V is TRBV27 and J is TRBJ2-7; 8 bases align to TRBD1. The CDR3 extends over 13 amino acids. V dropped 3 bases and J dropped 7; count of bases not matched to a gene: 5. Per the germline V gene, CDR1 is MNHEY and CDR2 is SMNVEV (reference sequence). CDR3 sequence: CASSLQGANEQYF. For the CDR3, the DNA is TGTGCCAGCAGTTTGCAGGGGGCGAATGAGCAGTACTTC.

CDR3 protein: CASSPWVGVSSTDTQYF. The CDR3 DNA sequence: TGTGCCAGCAGTCCTTGGGTGGGCGTGTCTAGCACAGATACGCAGTATTTT. The rearrangement uses TRBV27 and TRBJ2-3, with D unclear. V was pared by 5 bases and J by 0 bases, with 18 bases between. Germline-derived CDR1 and CDR2 are MNHEY and SMNVEV (reference sequence). The CDR3 runs 17 residues.

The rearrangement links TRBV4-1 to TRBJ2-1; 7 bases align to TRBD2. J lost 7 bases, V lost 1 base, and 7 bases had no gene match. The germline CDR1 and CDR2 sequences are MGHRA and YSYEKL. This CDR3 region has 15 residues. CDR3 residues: CASSQGISGINEQFF. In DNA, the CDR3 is TGCGCCAGCAGCCAAGGTATCAGCGGGATAAATGAGCAGTTCTTC.

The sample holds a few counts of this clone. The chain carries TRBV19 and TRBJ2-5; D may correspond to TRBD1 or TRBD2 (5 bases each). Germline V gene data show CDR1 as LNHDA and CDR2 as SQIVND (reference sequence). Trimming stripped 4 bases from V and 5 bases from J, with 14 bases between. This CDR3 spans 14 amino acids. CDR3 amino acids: CASSNGGRVETQYF. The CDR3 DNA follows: TGTGCCAGTAGTAATGGGGGAAGGGTGGAGACCCAGTACTTC.

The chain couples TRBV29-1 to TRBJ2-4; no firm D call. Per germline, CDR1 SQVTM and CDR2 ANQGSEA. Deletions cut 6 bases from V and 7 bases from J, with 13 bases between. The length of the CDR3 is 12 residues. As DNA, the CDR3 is TGCAGCGTCATCCGGCGGAACAACATTCAGTACTTC. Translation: CSVIRRNNIQYF.

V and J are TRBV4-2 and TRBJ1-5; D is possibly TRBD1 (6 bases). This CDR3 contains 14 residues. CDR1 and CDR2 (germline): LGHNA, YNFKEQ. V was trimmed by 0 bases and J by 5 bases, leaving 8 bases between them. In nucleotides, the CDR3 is TGTGCCAGCAGCCAAGATAGGGGGGATCAGCCCCAGCATTTT. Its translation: CASSQDRGDQPQHF.

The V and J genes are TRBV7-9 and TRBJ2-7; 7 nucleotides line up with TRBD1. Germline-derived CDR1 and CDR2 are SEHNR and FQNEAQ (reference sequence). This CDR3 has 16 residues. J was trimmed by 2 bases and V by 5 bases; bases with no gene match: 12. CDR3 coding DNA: TGTGCCAGCAGCCTGGCACCGGGACAGCATCCCTACGAGCAGTACTTC. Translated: CASSLAPGQHPYEQYF.

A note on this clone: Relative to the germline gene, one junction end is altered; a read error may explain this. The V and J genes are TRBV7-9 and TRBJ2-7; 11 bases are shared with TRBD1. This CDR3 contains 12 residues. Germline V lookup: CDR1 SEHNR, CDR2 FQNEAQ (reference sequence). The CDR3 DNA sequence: TGTGCCAGCAGCTTAGCGGCGGGACAGGGGGACTTC. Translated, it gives CASSLAAGQGDF. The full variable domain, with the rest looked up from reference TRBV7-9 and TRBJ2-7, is DTGVSQNPRHKITKRGQNVTFRCDPISEHNRLYWYRQTLGQGPEFLTYFQNEAQLEKSRLLSDRFSAERPKGSFSTLEIQRTEQGDSAMYLCASSLAAGQGDFGPGTRLTVT.

The CDR3 is CASTRAGTSYNEQFF. The CDR3, as DNA: TGCGCCAGCACGAGAGCGGGAACCTCCTACAATGAGCAGTTCTTC. The J gene is TRBJ2-1, the V gene TRBV5-1; 7 bases match TRBD2. Germline V gene sequence: CDR1 SGHRS, CDR2 YFSETQ. The J segment lost 0 bases and the V segment lost 6 bases, leaving 6 bases of the junction unmatched. The CDR3 consists of 15 residues.